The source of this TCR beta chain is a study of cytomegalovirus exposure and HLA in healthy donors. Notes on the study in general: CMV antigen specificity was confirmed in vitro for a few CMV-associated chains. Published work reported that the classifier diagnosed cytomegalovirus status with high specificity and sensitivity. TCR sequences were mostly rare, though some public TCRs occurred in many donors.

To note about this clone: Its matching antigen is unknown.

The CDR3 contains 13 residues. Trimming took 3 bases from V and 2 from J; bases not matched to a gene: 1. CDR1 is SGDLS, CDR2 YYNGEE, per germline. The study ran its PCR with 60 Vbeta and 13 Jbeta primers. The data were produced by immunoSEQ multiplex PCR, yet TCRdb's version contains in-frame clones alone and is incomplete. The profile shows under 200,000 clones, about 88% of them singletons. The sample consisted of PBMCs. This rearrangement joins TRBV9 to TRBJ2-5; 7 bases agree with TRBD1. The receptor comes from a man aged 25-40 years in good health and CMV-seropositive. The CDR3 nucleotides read TGTGCCAGCAGCGCGGACAGGCAAGAGACCCAGTACTTC. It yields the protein CASSADRQETQYF.